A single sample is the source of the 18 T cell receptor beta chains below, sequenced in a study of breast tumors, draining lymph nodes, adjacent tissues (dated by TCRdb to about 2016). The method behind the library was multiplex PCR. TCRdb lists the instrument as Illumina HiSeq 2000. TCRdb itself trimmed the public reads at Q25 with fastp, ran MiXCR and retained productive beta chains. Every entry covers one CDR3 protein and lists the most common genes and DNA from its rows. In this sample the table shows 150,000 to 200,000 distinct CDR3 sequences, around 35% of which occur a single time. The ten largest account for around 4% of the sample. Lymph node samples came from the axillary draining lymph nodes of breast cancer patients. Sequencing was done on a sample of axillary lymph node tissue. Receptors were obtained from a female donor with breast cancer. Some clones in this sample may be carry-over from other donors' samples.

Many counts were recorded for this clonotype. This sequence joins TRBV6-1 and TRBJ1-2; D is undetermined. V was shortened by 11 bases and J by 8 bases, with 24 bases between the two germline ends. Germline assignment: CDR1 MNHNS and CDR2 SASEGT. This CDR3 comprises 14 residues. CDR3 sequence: CAVGPNRELEGYTF. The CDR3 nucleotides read TGTGCCGTAGGACCGAACCGGGAGTTGGAAGGCTACACCTTC.

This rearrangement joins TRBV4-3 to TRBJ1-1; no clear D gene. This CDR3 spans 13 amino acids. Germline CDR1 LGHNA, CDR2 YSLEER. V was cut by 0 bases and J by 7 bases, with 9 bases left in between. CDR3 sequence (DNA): TGCGCCAGCAGCCAAGAACAGTATGGTGAAGCTTTCTTT. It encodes CASSQEQYGEAFF.

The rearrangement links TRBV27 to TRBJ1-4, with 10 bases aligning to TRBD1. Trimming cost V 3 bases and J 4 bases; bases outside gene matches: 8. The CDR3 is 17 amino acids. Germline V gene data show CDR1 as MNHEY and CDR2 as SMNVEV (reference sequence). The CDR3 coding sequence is TGTGCCAGCAGTTTCTGGGACAGGGGATCGTATAATGAAAAACTGTTTTTT. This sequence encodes CASSFWDRGSYNEKLFF.

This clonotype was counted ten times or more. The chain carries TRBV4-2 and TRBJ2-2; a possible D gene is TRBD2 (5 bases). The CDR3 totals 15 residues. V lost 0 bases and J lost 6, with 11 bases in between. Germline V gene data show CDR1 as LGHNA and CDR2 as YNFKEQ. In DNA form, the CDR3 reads TGTGCCAGCAGCCAAGAGAGGGTGTGGTCCGGGGAGCTGTTTTTT. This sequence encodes CASSQERVWSGELFF.

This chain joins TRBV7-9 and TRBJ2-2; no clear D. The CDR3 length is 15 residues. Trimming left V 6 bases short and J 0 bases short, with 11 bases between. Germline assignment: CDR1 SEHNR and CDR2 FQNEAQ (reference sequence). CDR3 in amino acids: CASRPSRTNTGELFF. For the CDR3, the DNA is TGTGCCAGCAGACCATCCCGGACGAACACCGGGGAGCTGTTTTTT. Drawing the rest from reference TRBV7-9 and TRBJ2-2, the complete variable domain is DTGVSQNPRHKITKRGQNVTFRCDPISEHNRLYWYRQTLGQGPEFLTYFQNEAQLEKSRLLSDRFSAERPKGSFSTLEIQRTEQGDSAMYLCASRPSRTNTGELFFGEGSRLTVL.

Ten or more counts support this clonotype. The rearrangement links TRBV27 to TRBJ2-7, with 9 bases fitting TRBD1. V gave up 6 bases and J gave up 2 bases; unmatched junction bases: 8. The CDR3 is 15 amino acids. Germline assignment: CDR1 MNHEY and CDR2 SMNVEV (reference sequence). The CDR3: CASSAPGQGTYEQYF. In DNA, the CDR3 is TGTGCCAGCAGCGCGCCGGGACAGGGAACCTACGAGCAGTACTTC.

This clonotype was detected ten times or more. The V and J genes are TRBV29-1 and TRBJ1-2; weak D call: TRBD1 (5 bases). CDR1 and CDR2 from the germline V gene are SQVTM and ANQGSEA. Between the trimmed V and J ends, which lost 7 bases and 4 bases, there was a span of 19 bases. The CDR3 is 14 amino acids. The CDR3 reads CSATDGARSYGYTF. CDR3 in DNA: TGCAGCGCCACCGACGGGGCGCGATCCTATGGCTACACCTTC. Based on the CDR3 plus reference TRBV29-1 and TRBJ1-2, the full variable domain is SAVISQKPSRDICQRGTSLTIQCQVDSQVTMMFWYRQQPGQSLTLIATANQGSEATYESGFVIDKFPISRPNLTFSTLTVSNMSPEDSSIYLCSATDGARSYGYTFGSGTRLTVV.

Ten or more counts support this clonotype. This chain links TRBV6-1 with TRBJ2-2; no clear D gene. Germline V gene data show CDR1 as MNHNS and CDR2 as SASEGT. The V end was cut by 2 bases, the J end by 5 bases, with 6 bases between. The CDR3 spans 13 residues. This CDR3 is CASSELSTGELFF. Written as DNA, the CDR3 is TGTGCCAGCAGTGAATTAAGTACCGGGGAGCTGTTTTTT.

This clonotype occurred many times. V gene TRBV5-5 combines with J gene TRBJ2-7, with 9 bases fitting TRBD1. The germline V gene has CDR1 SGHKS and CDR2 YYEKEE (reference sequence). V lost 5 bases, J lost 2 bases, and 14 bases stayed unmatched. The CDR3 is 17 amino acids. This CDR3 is CASSPGQGSARAYEQYF. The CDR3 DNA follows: TGTGCCAGCAGTCCGGGACAGGGATCAGCTCGGGCCTACGAGCAGTACTTC.

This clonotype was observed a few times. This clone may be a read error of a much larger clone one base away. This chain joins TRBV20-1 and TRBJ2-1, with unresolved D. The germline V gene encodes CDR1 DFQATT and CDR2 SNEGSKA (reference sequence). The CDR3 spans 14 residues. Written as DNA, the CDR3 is TGCAGTGCCCCCCGGGCGTCCTTCTACACTGAGCAGTTCTTC. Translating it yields CSAPRASFYTEQFF.

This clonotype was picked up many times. The CDR3 region is CASSFGDRVHEQYF. In DNA form, the CDR3 reads TGCGCCAGCAGCTTTGGGGACAGGGTCCACGAGCAGTACTTC. The chain links TRBV5-1 to TRBJ2-7; 9 nucleotides line up with TRBD1. The CDR3 has 14 residues. After removal of 2 bases from V and 5 bases from J, the junction contained 5 bases not matched to a gene. CDR1 and CDR2 (germline): SGHRS, YFSETQ.

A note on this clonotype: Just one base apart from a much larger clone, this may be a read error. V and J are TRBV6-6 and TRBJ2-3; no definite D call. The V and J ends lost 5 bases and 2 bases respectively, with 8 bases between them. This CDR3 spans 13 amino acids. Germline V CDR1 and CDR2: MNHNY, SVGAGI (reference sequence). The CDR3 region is CASSRGYTDTQYF. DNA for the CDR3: TGTGCCAGCAGTCGCGGTTACACAGATACGCAGTATTTT.

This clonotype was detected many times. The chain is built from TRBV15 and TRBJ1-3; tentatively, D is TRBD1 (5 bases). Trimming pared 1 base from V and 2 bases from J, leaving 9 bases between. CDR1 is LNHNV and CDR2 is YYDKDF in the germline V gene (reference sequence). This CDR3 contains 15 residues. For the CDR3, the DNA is TGTGCCACCAGCAGAGCTCGGGACCCTGGAAACACCATATATTTT. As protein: CATSRARDPGNTIYF.

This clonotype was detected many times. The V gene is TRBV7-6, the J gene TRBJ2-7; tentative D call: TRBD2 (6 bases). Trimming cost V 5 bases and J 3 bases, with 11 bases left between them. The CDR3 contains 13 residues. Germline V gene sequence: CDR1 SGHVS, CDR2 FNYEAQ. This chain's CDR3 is CASSDWGDYEQYF. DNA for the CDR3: TGTGCCAGCAGCGACTGGGGGGACTACGAGCAGTACTTC. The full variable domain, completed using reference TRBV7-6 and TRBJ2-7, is GAGVSQSPRYKVTKRGQDVALRCDPISGHVSLYWYRQALGQGPEFLTYFNYEAQQDKSGLPNDRFSAERPEGSISTLTIQRTEQRDSAMYRCASSDWGDYEQYFGPGTRLTVT.

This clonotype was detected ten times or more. The CDR3 DNA follows: TGCGCCAGCAGGACTGACAGGGGAGTTCGCACAGATACGCAGTATTTT. Its translation: CASRTDRGVRTDTQYF. The gene calls are TRBV5-1 and TRBJ2-3, with 8 positions matching TRBD1. This CDR3 contains 16 residues. The junction had 9 bases not matched to a gene; V was cut back by 5 bases and J by 1 base. Germline CDR1 SGHRS, CDR2 YFSETQ.

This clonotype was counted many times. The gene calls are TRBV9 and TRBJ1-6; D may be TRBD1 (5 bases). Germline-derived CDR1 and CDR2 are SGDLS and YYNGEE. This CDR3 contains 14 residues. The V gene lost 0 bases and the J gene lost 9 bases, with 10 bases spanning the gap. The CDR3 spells CASSVGGEGSPLHF. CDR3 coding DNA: TGTGCCAGCAGCGTAGGAGGGGAAGGTTCACCCCTCCACTTT.

In nucleotides, the CDR3 is TGTGCCAGCAGCCGAATTACCGGGAGAGGGCCTGAAGCTTTCTTT. Amino acid sequence: CASSRITGRGPEAFF. The J gene is TRBJ1-1, the V gene TRBV11-2; no clear D. V dropped 5 bases and J dropped 6 bases, with 19 bases sitting between them. CDR3 length: 15 residues. The germline V gene has CDR1 SGHAT and CDR2 FQNNGV. Looking up the rest from reference TRBV11-2 and TRBJ1-1 gives the full variable domain: EAGVAQSPRYKIIEKRQSVAFWCNPISGHATLYWYQQILGQGPKLLIQFQNNGVVDDSQLPKDRFSAERLKGVDSTLKIQPAKLEDSAVYLCASSRITGRGPEAFFGQGTRLTVV.

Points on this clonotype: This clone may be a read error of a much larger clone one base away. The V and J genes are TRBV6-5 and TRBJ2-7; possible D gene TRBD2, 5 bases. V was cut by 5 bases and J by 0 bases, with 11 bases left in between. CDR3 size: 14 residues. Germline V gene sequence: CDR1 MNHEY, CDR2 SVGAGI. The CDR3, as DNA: TGTGCCAGCAGTCACTACAGCGGCTCCTACGAGCAGTACTTC. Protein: CASSHYSGSYEQYF.